This T cell receptor (beta chain) was recorded in a study of cytomegalovirus exposure and HLA in healthy donors. Study context: Genotyping of hundreds of donors showed that about 84% belonged to the Caucasian-associated ancestry cluster.

The length of the CDR3 is 19 residues. Trimming took 0 bases from V and 0 from J; bases not matched to a gene: 9. Germline lookup yields CDR1 LGHNA and CDR2 YNFKEQ. The PCR employed 60 Vbeta primers together with 13 Jbeta primers. Sequenced by immunoSEQ multiplex PCR; TCRdb stores in-frame clones only, minus some. In the table there are 100,000 to 150,000 clones, approximately 79% of which are singletons. The receptor comes from a male donor in good health and CMV-seronegative. V is TRBV4-2 and J is TRBJ2-3; 10 bases fit TRBD2. The sample consisted of PBMCs. As DNA, the CDR3 is TGTGCCAGCAGCCAAGATAGTATAGCGGGGGGATTGAGCACAGATACGCAGTATTTT. It encodes CASSQDSIAGGLSTDTQYF.